The 11 T cell receptor beta chains below all came from one sample that was sequenced in a study of cytomegalovirus exposure and HLA in healthy donors. PCR used 60 Vbeta primers and 13 Jbeta primers. Here immunoSEQ multiplex PCR was the method, and the copy in TCRdb shows in-frame clones only, minus some. The sample contains about 93,000 clones, approximately 80% of which appear only once. The sample was PBMCs. The receptors here all came from a man aged 50 or older in good health and CMV-seronegative.

The V gene is TRBV28, the J gene TRBJ1-4; 7 bases agree with TRBD1. Germline V CDR1 and CDR2: MDHEN, SYDVKM. The CDR3 runs 14 residues. V shed 6 bases, J shed 5 bases, and the junction held 6 bases outside the gene matches. The CDR3 bases are TGTGCCAGCAGATCCGGGACAGTAAATGAAAAACTGTTTTTT. It yields the protein CASRSGTVNEKLFF.

The V and J genes are TRBV5-5 and TRBJ2-7; D might be TRBD2 (6 bases). Deletions cut 4 bases from V and 2 bases from J, with 16 bases between. The CDR3 runs 15 residues. Germline V gene lookup returns CDR1 SGHKS and CDR2 YYEKEE (reference sequence). The CDR3 protein is CASSKDGGGAYEQYF. The CDR3 region has the DNA TGTGCCAGCAGCAAGGATGGGGGAGGTGCCTACGAGCAGTACTTC.

V is TRBV6-7 and J is TRBJ1-5; 9 bases match TRBD1. TRBV6-7 is treated as an ORF (open reading frame) with a function not yet certain. With 0 bases clipped from V and 7 bases from J, the junction kept 16 bases outside the gene matches. This CDR3 has 19 amino acids. This CDR3 reads CASSYSIGGLDRGGQPQHF. For the CDR3, the DNA is TGTGCCAGCAGTTACTCGATTGGAGGATTGGACAGGGGCGGGCAGCCCCAGCATTTT.

This clone appeared once. V is TRBV7-9 and J is TRBJ2-1, with 7 bases matching TRBD2. This CDR3 has 15 residues. Germline V gene sequence: CDR1 SEHNR, CDR2 FQNEAQ (reference sequence). With V trimmed by 4 bases and J by 8 bases, 11 bases remained unmatched. The CDR3 loop is CASSSQAGASDEQFF. The CDR3 coding sequence is TGTGCCAGCAGCTCCCAGGCGGGAGCTTCGGATGAGCAGTTCTTC.

The genes are TRBV11-2 and TRBJ2-5, with D uncertain. V was shortened by 1 base and J by 4 bases, with 10 bases between the two germline ends. This CDR3 contains 14 residues. CDR1 is SGHAT, CDR2 FQNNGV, per germline. The CDR3 DNA reads TGTGCCAGCAGCTTAGGTTTTGGCCGAGAGACCCAGTACTTC. Translating it yields CASSLGFGRETQYF.

The V and J genes are TRBV7-2 and TRBJ2-7, with TRBD1 matching 10 bases. The CDR3 has 14 residues. CDR1 is SGHTA and CDR2 is FQGNSA in the germline V gene. Losses at the gene ends were 5 bases for V and 6 bases for J; bases not matched to a gene: 7. Here the CDR3 reads CASSPGQGPREQYF. The CDR3 DNA follows: TGTGCCAGCAGCCCGGGACAGGGGCCTCGCGAGCAGTACTTC.

This chain joins TRBV11-1 and TRBJ2-3; a weak D match, TRBD2 (5 bases). This CDR3 has 15 residues. Germline CDR1 SGHAT, CDR2 FQDESV (reference sequence). V lost 1 base to trimming and J lost 3 bases, with 11 bases between them. This CDR3 is CASSLGGRGTDTQYF. CDR3 bases: TGTGCCAGCAGCTTAGGTGGGAGAGGGACAGATACGCAGTATTTT.

The chain is built from TRBV7-2 and TRBJ1-2; D might be TRBD1 (5 bases). CDR3 length equals 15 residues. Germline V CDR1 and CDR2: SGHTA, FQGNSA. Trimming shortened V by 5 bases and J by 7 bases, and 20 bases separated the two germline ends. CDR3: CASSPRVGEVFGYTF. The CDR3 bases are TGTGCCAGCAGCCCCCGCGTAGGGGAGGTTTTTGGCTACACCTTC.

The J gene is TRBJ2-5, the V gene TRBV7-2; TRBD2 is a possible D gene (6 bases). The J call may be wrong; the DNA end is better matched by TRBJ2-7. The CDR3 has 16 residues. Germline V CDR1 and CDR2: SGHTA, FQGNSA. The chain's CDR3 is CASSPKWGGNSYEQYF. The CDR3 bases are TGTGCCAGCAGCCCGAAGTGGGGCGGGAACTCCTACGAGCAGTACTTC.

V usage is TRBV6-1 and J usage is TRBJ1-5; tentative D call: TRBD1 (5 bases). Germline V lookup: CDR1 MNHNS, CDR2 SASEGT. This CDR3 region has 14 residues. V shed 0 bases and J shed 2 bases, with 5 bases lying between them. The CDR3 sequence: CASSEAGGNQPQHF. The CDR3 DNA follows: TGTGCCAGCAGTGAAGCAGGGGGCAATCAGCCCCAGCATTTT.

The V gene is TRBV27, the J gene TRBJ1-2; possibly TRBD1 for D (6 bases). The germline V and J ends were trimmed by 4 bases and 7 bases, with 19 bases remaining between them. The CDR3 is 15 residues long. In germline, CDR1 is MNHEY, CDR2 SMNVEV (reference sequence). The CDR3 nucleotides are TGTGCCAGCAGTTCCTCACCAGGGGCTTTTTCTGGCTACACCTTC. Translation gives CASSSSPGAFSGYTF.